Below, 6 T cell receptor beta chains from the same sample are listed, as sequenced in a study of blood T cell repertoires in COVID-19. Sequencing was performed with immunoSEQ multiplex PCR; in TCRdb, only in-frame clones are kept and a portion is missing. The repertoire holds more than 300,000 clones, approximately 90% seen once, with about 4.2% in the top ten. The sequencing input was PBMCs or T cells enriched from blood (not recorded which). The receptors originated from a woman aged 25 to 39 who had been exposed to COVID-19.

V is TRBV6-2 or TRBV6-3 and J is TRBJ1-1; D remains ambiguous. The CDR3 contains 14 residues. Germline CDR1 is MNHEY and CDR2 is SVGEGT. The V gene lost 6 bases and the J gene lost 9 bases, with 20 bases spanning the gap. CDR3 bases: TGTGCCAGCAGCGAAGCCGGGAGGACTACAAAAGCTTTCTTT. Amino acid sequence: CASSEAGRTTKAFF.

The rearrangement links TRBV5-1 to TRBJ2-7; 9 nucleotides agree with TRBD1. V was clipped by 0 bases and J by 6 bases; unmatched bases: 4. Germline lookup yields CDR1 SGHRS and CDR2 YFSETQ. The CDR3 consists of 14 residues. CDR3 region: CASSLAGQGLEQYF. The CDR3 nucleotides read TGCGCCAGCAGCTTGGCGGGACAGGGTCTCGAGCAGTACTTC. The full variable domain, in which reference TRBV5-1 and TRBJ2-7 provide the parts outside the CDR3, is KAGVTQTPRYLIKTRGQQVTLSCSPISGHRSVSWYQQTPGQGLQFLFEYFSETQRNKGNFPGRFSGRQFSNSRSEMNVSTLELGDSALYLCASSLAGQGLEQYFGPGTRLTVT.

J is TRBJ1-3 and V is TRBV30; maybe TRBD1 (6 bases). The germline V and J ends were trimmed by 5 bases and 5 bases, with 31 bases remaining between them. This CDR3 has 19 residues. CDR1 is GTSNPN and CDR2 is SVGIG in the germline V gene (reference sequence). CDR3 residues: CAWDTPLSGTTSSRNTIYF. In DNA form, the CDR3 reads TGTGCCTGGGATACACCCCTATCCGGGACAACTTCCTCACGAAACACCATATATTTT.

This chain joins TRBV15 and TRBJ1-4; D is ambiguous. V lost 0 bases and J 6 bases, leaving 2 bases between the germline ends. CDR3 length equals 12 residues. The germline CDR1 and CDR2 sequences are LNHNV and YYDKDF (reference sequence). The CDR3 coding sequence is TGTGCCACCAGCAGAGACGATGAAAAACTGTTTTTT. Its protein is CATSRDDEKLFF.

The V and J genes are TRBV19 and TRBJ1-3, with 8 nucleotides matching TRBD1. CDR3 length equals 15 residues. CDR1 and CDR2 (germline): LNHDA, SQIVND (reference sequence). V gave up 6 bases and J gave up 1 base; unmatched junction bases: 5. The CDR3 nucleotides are TGTGCCAGTAGCTGGACAGGGCGGTCTGGAAACACCATATATTTT. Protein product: CASSWTGRSGNTIYF.

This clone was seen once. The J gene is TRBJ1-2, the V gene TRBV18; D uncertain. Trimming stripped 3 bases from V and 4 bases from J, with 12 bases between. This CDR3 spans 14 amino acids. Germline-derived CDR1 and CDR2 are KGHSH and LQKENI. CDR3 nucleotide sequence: TGTGCCAGCTCACCGGATCAGGCTCGCTATGGCTACACCTTC. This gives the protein CASSPDQARYGYTF. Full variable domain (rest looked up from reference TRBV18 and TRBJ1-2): NAGVMQNPRHLVRRRGQEARLRCSPMKGHSHVYWYRQLPEEGLKFMVYLQKENIIDESGMPKERFSAEFPKEGPSILRIQQVVRGDSAAYFCASSPDQARYGYTFGSGTRLTVV.